A selection of T cell receptor beta chains follows, all from one sample in a study of blood T cell repertoires in COVID-19. Profiled with immunoSEQ multiplex PCR; TCRdb holds only in-frame clones, not every one. There are tens of thousands of clones in the sample; less than 90% occur only once, and approximately 15% lies in the top ten. Sequencing was performed on peripheral blood. The source of these receptors is a human donor with active COVID-19. The donor label of this sample is uncertain. The CDR3 runs from the conserved cysteine through the conserved F or W. Clone size is not always given. Where it is, it says once, few, many or a class for expanded clones.

clone_size v_call cdr3_aa
- TRBV5-8 CASSADRLVGDTEAFF
- TRBV7-2 CASSLRATGSSNQPQHF
once TRBV7-9 CASSPRTGRDEKLFF
- TRBV9 CASSWTESSTDTQYF
- TRBV2 CASRGQGQTHGYTF
- TRBV9 CASSVAAGRTDTQYF
- TRBV2 CASGDLTDTQYF
- TRBV5-6 CASSLRQAYEQYF
- TRBV5-1 CASSLRVRAYNEQFF
- TRBV28 CASSQRTSGGYEQYF
- TRBV20-1 CSASETGGSDYGYTF
few TRBV7-9 CASSLQGPSTEAFF
once TRBV27 CASSSSGTGVYNEQFF
- TRBV19 CASRVAGSDTQYF
- TRBV27 CASSLLRGATTEQYF
- TRBV10-3 CATGTSGNTGELFF
- TRBV29-1 CSVEMTGTGYTF
- TRBV2 CASMGDSSPTYEQYF
- TRBV4-3 CASSQEPVAVAAFF